The next 26 T cell receptor beta chains were all read from a single sample in a study of PD-L1 blockade in urothelial cancer. The repertoire was sequenced with immunoSEQ multiplex PCR; TCRdb's copy has only in-frame clones and lacks some. This table has 98,000 or so clones, almost 90% appearing once. Time point described: pretreatment peripheral blood. The sample consisted of PBMCs, taken around atezolizumab (anti-PD-L1) treatment. All receptors derive from a man aged 60-69 years with urothelial cancer.

This rearrangement joins TRBV7-2 to TRBJ1-5; 10 positions match TRBD1. The V gene end was trimmed by 6 bases and the J gene end by 0 bases; junction bases not matched to a gene: 8. The CDR3 runs to 17 residues. The germline CDR1 and CDR2 sequences are SGHTA and FQGNSA. The CDR3 protein is CASSRTGGGYSNQPQHF. For the CDR3, the DNA is TGTGCCAGCAGTCGGACAGGGGGAGGATATAGCAATCAGCCCCAGCATTTT.

The J gene is TRBJ2-3, the V gene TRBV2, with 7 bases fitting TRBD2. The CDR3 sequence is 14 residues long. The germline V gene encodes CDR1 SNHLY and CDR2 FYNNEI. Trimming took 7 bases from V and 3 from J; bases not matched to a gene: 7. The CDR3 protein is CASKNGRLTDTQYF. Here the CDR3 DNA reads TGTGCCAGCAAGAACGGGAGGCTGACAGATACGCAGTATTTT.

V and J are TRBV29-1 and TRBJ2-7, with TRBD1 identical over 11 bases. Germline assignment: CDR1 SQVTM and CDR2 ANQGSEA. CDR3 length: 12 amino acids. The CDR3 protein is CSAGTGGDEQYF. The CDR3 nucleotides read TGCAGTGCCGGGACAGGGGGAGATGAGCAGTACTTC.

The chain combines TRBV6-5 with TRBJ2-7, with D possibly matching TRBD1 (6 bases). Per the germline V gene, CDR1 is MNHEY and CDR2 is SVGAGI. The CDR3 has 11 amino acids. The CDR3 loop is CAEQGLGEQYF. The CDR3 DNA reads TGTGCAGAACAGGGCTTGGGCGAGCAGTACTTC.

The chain recombines TRBV6-1 with TRBJ1-5, with D perhaps TRBD1 (5 bases). CDR1 MNHNS and CDR2 SASEGT come from the germline V gene. Trimming removed 3 bases at V and 1 base at J, with 13 bases between. The CDR3 consists of 16 residues. CDR3 loop: CASSDRGGRSNQPQHF. The DNA of the CDR3 is TGTGCCAGCAGTGATAGGGGAGGTAGGAGCAATCAGCCCCAGCATTTT.

The chain couples TRBV6-1 to TRBJ1-5, with unresolved D. Per germline, CDR1 MNHNS and CDR2 SASEGT. The CDR3 loop spans 16 amino acids. Deletions cut 0 bases from V and 3 bases from J, with 12 bases between. The CDR3 DNA reads as TGTGCCAGCAGTGAAGCGTCCCACAGAGCCAATCAGCCCCAGCATTTT. Its translation is CASSEASHRANQPQHF.

This chain joins TRBV10-2 and TRBJ2-7; 8 bases fit TRBD2. The CDR3 is 15 residues long. V was pared by 2 bases and J by 3 bases, with 6 bases of the junction left unmatched. The germline gives CDR1 WSHSY, CDR2 SAAADI. The CDR3 region has the DNA TGCGCCAGCAGTGAGCCGGTAGCGGGGAGCTACGAGCAGTACTTC. The encoded protein is CASSEPVAGSYEQYF.

The V and J genes are TRBV7-8 and TRBJ2-6; a possible D gene is TRBD1 (6 bases). V lost 6 bases and J lost 3, with 12 bases in between. Germline V gene lookup returns CDR1 SGHVS and CDR2 FQNEAQ. This CDR3 is 15 amino acids long. The CDR3 sequence is CASRETGNGANVLTF. DNA of the CDR3: TGTGCCAGCAGGGAAACAGGGAATGGGGCCAACGTCCTGACTTTC.

This chain links TRBV7-8 with TRBJ2-1; the match to TRBD2 covers 7 bases. Germline CDR1 reads SGHVS; CDR2 reads FQNEAQ. The trim removed 2 bases at V and 4 bases at J, leaving 8 bases unmatched. This CDR3 is 16 amino acids long. For the CDR3, the DNA is TGTGCCAGCAGCTTAACCGAAGGGAGGGGTTACAATGAGCAGTTCTTC. It translates to CASSLTEGRGYNEQFF.

The V gene is TRBV7-2, the J gene TRBJ2-7; no definite D call. Per the germline V gene, CDR1 is SGHTA and CDR2 is FQGNSA. V lost 2 bases to trimming and J lost 7 bases, with 15 bases between them. This CDR3 has 14 amino acids. The CDR3 DNA reads TGTGCCAGCAGCTTATTACCCTCCTCTAAAGAGCAGTACTTC. Translated, it gives CASSLLPSSKEQYF.

The CDR3 coding sequence is TGTGCCTGGAGTGCACAGGACCACACTGAAGCTTTCTTT. It encodes CAWSAQDHTEAFF. V is TRBV30 and J is TRBJ1-1, with TRBD1 as a possible D gene (5 bases). This CDR3 spans 13 amino acids. V was shortened by 1 base and J by 3 bases, with 9 bases between the two germline ends. Germline loops: CDR1 GTSNPN, CDR2 SVGIG (reference sequence).

The chain combines TRBV5-1 with TRBJ2-5; TRBD2 matches at 12 bases. Trimming removed 3 bases from V and 5 bases from J; junction bases left unmatched: 2. The germline V gene has CDR1 SGHRS and CDR2 YFSETQ. This CDR3 has 14 residues. As DNA, the CDR3 is TGCGCCAGCAGCTGGACTAGCGGGGAGGAGACCCAGTACTTC. Translating it yields CASSWTSGEETQYF. Complete variable domain (other parts from reference TRBV5-1 and TRBJ2-5): KAGVTQTPRYLIKTRGQQVTLSCSPISGHRSVSWYQQTPGQGLQFLFEYFSETQRNKGNFPGRFSGRQFSNSRSEMNVSTLELGDSALYLCASSWTSGEETQYFGPGTRLLVL.

This chain connects TRBV9 to TRBJ2-5; 11 nucleotides match TRBD1. V shed 1 base, J shed 5 bases, and the junction held 10 bases outside the gene matches. CDR3 length: 17 residues. Germline assignment: CDR1 SGDLS and CDR2 YYNGEE. In DNA form, the CDR3 reads TGTGCCAGCAGCGTATCTGACGGGACAGGGGGTGGGGAGACCCAGTACTTC. Its protein product is CASSVSDGTGGGETQYF. Full variable domain (outside the CDR3, taken from reference TRBV9 and TRBJ2-5): DSGVTQTPKHLITATGQRVTLRCSPRSGDLSVYWYQQSLDQGLQFLIQYYNGEERAKGNILERFSAQQFPDLHSELNLSSLELGDSALYFCASSVSDGTGGGETQYFGPGTRLLVL.

This chain joins TRBV7-3 and TRBJ2-1; 7 bases line up with TRBD1. V lost 0 bases and J lost 7; bases outside the gene matches: 6. This CDR3 region has 15 residues. From germline, CDR1 is SGHTA and CDR2 FQGTGA. CDR3 loop: CASSLTHRGGNEQFF. The CDR3 bases are TGTGCCAGCAGCTTAACCCACAGGGGCGGGAATGAGCAGTTCTTC. Drawing the rest from reference TRBV7-3 and TRBJ2-1, the complete variable domain is GAGVSQTPSNKVTEKGKYVELRCDPISGHTALYWYRQSLGQGPEFLIYFQGTGAADDSGLPNDRFFAVRPEGSVSTLKIQRTERGDSAVYLCASSLTHRGGNEQFFGPGTRLTVL.

The CDR3 coding sequence is TGCGCCAGCAGCTTGGAAGTCGGGGATCAGCCCCAGCATTTT. It yields the protein CASSLEVGDQPQHF. The chain is built from TRBV5-1 and TRBJ1-5; no definite D call. The germline V gene has CDR1 SGHRS and CDR2 YFSETQ. Trimming removed 0 bases from V and 5 bases from J, with 9 bases in between. The CDR3 spans 14 residues. The full variable domain, its missing parts supplied by reference TRBV5-1 and TRBJ1-5, is KAGVTQTPRYLIKTRGQQVTLSCSPISGHRSVSWYQQTPGQGLQFLFEYFSETQRNKGNFPGRFSGRQFSNSRSEMNVSTLELGDSALYLCASSLEVGDQPQHFGDGTRLSIL.

V and J are TRBV15 and TRBJ2-5; 11 nucleotides match TRBD1. The CDR3 is made up of 15 amino acids. J was trimmed by 4 bases and V by 1 base; bases with no gene match: 2. Germline CDR1 is LNHNV and CDR2 is YYDKDF (reference sequence). In nucleotides, the CDR3 is TGTGCCACCAGCAGAGGGGGACAGGGGGGAGAGACCCAGTACTTC. This encodes CATSRGGQGGETQYF. The full variable domain, in which reference TRBV15 and TRBJ2-5 provide the parts outside the CDR3, is DAMVIQNPRYQVTQFGKPVTLSCSQTLNHNVMYWYQQKSSQAPKLLFHYYDKDFNNEADTPDNFQSRRPNTSFCFLDIRSPGLGDTAMYLCATSRGGQGGETQYFGPGTRLLVL.

This clone was seen a few times. The V call is TRBV28, the J call TRBJ1-4; possibly TRBD1 for D (5 bases). Germline CDR1 and CDR2: MDHEN and SYDVKM. The CDR3 contains 18 residues. The germline V and J ends were trimmed by 5 bases and 7 bases, with 26 bases remaining between them. In DNA, the CDR3 is TGTGCCAGCAGTAGTTTGAGCACCGGGAGGGGCGAGGGTGAAAAACTGTTTTTT. This sequence encodes CASSSLSTGRGEGEKLFF.

This rearrangement joins TRBV28 to TRBJ1-2, with unresolved D. V lost 10 bases and J 4 bases, leaving 13 bases between the germline ends. CDR1 and CDR2 (germline): MDHEN, SYDVKM. CDR3 size: 12 residues. CDR3 loop: CATTSTFYGYTF. The CDR3 nucleotides read TGTGCCACCACTTCGACATTCTATGGCTACACCTTC.

The rearrangement joins TRBV7-9 to TRBJ1-5, with no clear D. The germline V gene encodes CDR1 SEHNR and CDR2 FQNEAQ (reference sequence). V was cut by 1 base and J by 4 bases, with 11 bases left in between. This CDR3 is 15 amino acids long. The chain's CDR3 is CASSLGAAENQPQHF. The DNA for the CDR3 is TGTGCCAGCAGCTTAGGTGCAGCGGAAAATCAGCCCCAGCATTTT.

This chain joins TRBV20-1 and TRBJ2-7; D remains unclear. The ends were cut back, 6 bases at V and 3 bases at J, with 6 bases in the middle. The germline gives CDR1 DFQATT, CDR2 SNEGSKA (reference sequence). The CDR3 has 10 amino acids. The CDR3 region has the DNA TGCAGTGCACTTATCTACGAGCAGTACTTC. This sequence encodes CSALIYEQYF.

This rearrangement joins TRBV2 to TRBJ2-3; tentative D call: TRBD2 (6 bases). Germline V gives CDR1 SNHLY, CDR2 FYNNEI. V dropped 0 bases and J dropped 1 base, with 8 bases sitting between them. This CDR3 contains 15 residues. CDR3 amino acids: CASSEAGTRTDTQYF. The DNA of the CDR3 is TGTGCCAGCAGTGAAGCGGGGACTCGCACAGATACGCAGTATTTT.

V gene TRBV15 combines with J gene TRBJ2-7; D might be TRBD1 (6 bases). Germline V lookup: CDR1 LNHNV, CDR2 YYDKDF (reference sequence). There are 14 residues in the CDR3. The germline V and J ends were trimmed by 1 base and 7 bases, with 14 bases remaining between them. CDR3 sequence: CATSRVGQIWEQYF. CDR3 DNA: TGTGCCACCAGCAGAGTCGGACAGATATGGGAGCAGTACTTC.

The rearrangement joins TRBV28 to TRBJ1-2; the match to TRBD1 covers 11 bases. V was clipped by 4 bases and J by 4 bases; unmatched bases: 5. The CDR3 has 15 residues. Germline V CDR1 and CDR2: MDHEN, SYDVKM. The CDR3 region has the DNA TGTGCCAGCAGTTCACCGGGACAGGGGGGCTATGGCTACACCTTC. Its translation: CASSSPGQGGYGYTF.

The V and J genes are TRBV6-5 and TRBJ2-3, with D perhaps TRBD2 (5 bases). The germline V gene has CDR1 MNHEY and CDR2 SVGAGI. The CDR3 totals 15 residues. Trimming left V 2 bases short and J 2 bases short, with 11 bases between. The CDR3: CASSYGYGVTDTQYF. CDR3 nucleotide sequence: TGTGCCAGCAGTTACGGGTACGGGGTCACAGATACGCAGTATTTT.

This clone appeared a single time. V gene TRBV5-1 combines with J gene TRBJ2-3; the D gene is possibly TRBD2 (5 bases). Germline V CDR1 and CDR2: SGHRS, YFSETQ. The germline V and J ends were trimmed by 3 bases and 5 bases, with 10 bases remaining between them. The CDR3 covers 13 residues. The CDR3 sequence is CASSSSREDTQYF. DNA for the CDR3: TGCGCCAGCAGCTCTTCCCGGGAAGATACGCAGTATTTT.

The sample holds a few counts of this clone. The J gene is TRBJ2-7, the V gene TRBV29-1; TRBD1 matches at 9 bases. The CDR3 extends over 12 amino acids. Germline V lookup: CDR1 SQVTM, CDR2 ANQGSEA. The V and J ends lost 6 bases and 12 bases, in that order; junction bases with no gene match: 12. The CDR3 nucleotides read TGCAGCGTCCAAACTGGAGGGACAGGGATGTACTTC. It specifies CSVQTGGTGMYF.